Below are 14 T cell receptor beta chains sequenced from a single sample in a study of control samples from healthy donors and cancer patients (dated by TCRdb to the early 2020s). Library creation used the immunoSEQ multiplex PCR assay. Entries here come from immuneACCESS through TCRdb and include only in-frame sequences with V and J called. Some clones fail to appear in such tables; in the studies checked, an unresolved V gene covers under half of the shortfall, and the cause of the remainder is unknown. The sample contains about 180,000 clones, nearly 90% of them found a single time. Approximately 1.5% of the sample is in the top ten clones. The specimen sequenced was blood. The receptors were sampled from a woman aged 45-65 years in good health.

CDR3 protein: CASSEYKTGAPNYGYTF. CDR3 nucleotide sequence: TGTGCCAGCAGTGAGTACAAAACAGGGGCGCCCAACTATGGCTACACCTTC. The rearrangement links TRBV6-1 to TRBJ1-2; 7 nucleotides agree with TRBD1. Trimming at V came to 3 bases and at J to 2 bases, leaving 12 bases not matched to a gene. The CDR3 has 17 amino acids. The V gene's germline CDR1 is MNHNS and CDR2 SASEGT.

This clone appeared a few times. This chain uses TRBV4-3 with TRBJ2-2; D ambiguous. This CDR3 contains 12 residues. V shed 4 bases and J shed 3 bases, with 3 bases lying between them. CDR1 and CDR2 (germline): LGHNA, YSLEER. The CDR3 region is CASSPYTGELFF. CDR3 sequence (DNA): TGCGCCAGCAGCCCGTACACCGGGGAGCTGTTTTTT.

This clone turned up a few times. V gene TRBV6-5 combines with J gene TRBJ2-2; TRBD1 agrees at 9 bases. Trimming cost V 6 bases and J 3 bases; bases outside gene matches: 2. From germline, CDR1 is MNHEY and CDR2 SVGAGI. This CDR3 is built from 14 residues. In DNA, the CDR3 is TGTGCCAGCAGGGGACAGGGATACACCGGGGAGCTGTTTTTT. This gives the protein CASRGQGYTGELFF.

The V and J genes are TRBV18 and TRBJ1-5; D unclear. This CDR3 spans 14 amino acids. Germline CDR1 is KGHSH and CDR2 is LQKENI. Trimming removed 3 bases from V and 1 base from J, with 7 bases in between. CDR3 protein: CASSPQESNQPQHF. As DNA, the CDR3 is TGTGCCAGCTCACCCCAGGAGAGCAATCAGCCCCAGCATTTT.

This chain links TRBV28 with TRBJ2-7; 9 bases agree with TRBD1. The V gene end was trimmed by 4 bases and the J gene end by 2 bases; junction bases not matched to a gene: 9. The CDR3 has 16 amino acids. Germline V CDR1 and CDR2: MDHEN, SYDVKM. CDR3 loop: CASSSTRDRAPYEQYF. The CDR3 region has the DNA TGTGCCAGCAGTTCCACCCGGGACAGGGCCCCCTACGAGCAGTACTTC.

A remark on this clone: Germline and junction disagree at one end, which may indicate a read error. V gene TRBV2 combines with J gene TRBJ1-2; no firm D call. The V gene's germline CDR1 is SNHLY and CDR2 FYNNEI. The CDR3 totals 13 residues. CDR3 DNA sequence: TGTGCCAGCAGTGAAGAGCGAGCGTCAGCGGTTGTTTTC. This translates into CASSEERASAVVF.

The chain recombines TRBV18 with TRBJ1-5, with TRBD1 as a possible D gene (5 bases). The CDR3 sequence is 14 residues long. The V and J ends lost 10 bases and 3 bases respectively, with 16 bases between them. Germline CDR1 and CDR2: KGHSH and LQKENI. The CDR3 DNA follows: TGTGCCACCCCGGGAGAGGGGTTCAATCAGCCCCAGCATTTT. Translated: CATPGEGFNQPQHF.

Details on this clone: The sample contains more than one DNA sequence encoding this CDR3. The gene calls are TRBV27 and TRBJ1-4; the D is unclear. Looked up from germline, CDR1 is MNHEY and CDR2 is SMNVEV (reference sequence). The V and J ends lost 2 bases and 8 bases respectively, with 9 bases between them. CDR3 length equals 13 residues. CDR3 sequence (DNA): TGTGCCAGCAGTTTACAAGGCGTAGAAAAACTGTTTTTT. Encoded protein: CASSLQGVEKLFF.

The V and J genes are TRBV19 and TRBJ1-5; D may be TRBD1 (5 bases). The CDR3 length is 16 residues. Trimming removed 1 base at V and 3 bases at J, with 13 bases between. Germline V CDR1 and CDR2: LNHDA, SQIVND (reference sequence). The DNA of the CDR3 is TGTGCCAGTAGTATAGTCGGCAGGGCGATCAATCAGCCCCAGCATTTT. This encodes CASSIVGRAINQPQHF.

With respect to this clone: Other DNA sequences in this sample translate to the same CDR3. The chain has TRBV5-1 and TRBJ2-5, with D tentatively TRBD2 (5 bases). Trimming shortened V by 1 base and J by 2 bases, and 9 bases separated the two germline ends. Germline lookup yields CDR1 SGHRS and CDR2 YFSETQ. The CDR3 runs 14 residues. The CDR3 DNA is TGCGCCAGCAGCTTGATTCCGGGACAAGAGACCCAGTACTTC. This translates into CASSLIPGQETQYF.

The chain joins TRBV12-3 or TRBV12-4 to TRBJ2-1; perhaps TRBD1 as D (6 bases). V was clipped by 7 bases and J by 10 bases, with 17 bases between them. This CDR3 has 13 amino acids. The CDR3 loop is CASILNGGREQFF. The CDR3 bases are TGTGCCAGCATCCTTAATGGGGGCAGGGAGCAGTTCTTC.

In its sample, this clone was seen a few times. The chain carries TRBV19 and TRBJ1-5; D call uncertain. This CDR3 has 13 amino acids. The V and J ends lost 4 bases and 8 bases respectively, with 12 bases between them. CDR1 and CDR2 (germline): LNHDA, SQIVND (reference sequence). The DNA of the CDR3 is TGTGCCAGTAGTAAGGCGGCGGGCGAGCCCCAGCATTTT. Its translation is CASSKAAGEPQHF.

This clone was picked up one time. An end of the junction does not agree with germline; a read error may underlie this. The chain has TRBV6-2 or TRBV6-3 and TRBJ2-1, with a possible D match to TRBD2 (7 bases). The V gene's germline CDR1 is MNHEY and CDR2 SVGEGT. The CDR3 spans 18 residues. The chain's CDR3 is CASSWGGRSGLSCNEQFF. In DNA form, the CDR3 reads TGTGCCAGCAGTTGGGGGGGGCGTAGCGGCCTATCCTGCAATGAGCAGTTCTTC.

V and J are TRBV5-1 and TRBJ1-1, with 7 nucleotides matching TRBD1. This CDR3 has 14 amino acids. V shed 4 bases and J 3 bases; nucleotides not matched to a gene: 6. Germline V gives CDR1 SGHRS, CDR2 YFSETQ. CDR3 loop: CASSEGAGDTEAFF. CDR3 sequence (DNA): TGCGCCAGCAGCGAGGGGGCCGGGGACACTGAAGCTTTCTTT.